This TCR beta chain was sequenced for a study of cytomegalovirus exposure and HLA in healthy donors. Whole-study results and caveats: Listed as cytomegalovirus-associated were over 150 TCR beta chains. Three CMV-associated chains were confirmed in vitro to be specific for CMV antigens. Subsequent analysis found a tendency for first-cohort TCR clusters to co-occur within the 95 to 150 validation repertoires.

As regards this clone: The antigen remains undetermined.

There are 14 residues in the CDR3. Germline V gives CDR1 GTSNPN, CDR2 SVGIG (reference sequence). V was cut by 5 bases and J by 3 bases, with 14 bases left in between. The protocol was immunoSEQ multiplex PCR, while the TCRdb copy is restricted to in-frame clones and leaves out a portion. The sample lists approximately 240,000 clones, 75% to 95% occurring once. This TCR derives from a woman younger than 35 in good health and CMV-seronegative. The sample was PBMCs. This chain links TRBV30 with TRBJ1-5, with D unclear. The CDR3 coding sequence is TGTGCCTGGGGAGGGCCAGGTAACAATCAGCCCCAGCATTTT. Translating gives CAWGGPGNNQPQHF.